This passage covers 23 T cell receptor beta chains from one sample sequenced in a study of CD8+CD57+ T cells in acquired aplastic anemia. Sequencing involved patients with CD8+CD57+ cell expansion previously shown by flow cytometry. TCR beta VDJ and CDR3 were profiled, and genomic DNA was the template. One entry per CDR3 protein, called by TCRdb with MiXCR from the reads. The top ten hold approximately 12% of the sample, which has roughly 170,000 distinct CDR3 sequences, around 50% seen once. Sample: sorted CD4+, CD8+, or CD8+CD57+ T cells (not recorded which) from PBMCs. The receptors stem from a human donor with aplastic anemia.

In DNA, the CDR3 is TGCGCCAGCAGCCCAGGGGGAGATACGCAGTATTTT. Its protein is CASSPGGDTQYF. The rearrangement uses TRBV5-1 and TRBJ2-3, with TRBD1 matching over 7 bases. Germline lookup yields CDR1 SGHRS and CDR2 YFSETQ. The V gene end was trimmed by 4 bases and the J gene end by 5 bases; junction bases not matched to a gene: 1. The CDR3 consists of 12 residues.

This clonotype showed up just a few times. The J gene is TRBJ2-5, the V gene TRBV29-1; a possible D gene is TRBD2 (5 bases). This CDR3 contains 15 residues. Germline values: CDR1 SQVTM, CDR2 ANQGSEA. V was cut by 3 bases and J by 0 bases, with 14 bases left in between. The CDR3 bases are TGCAGCGTTGACAACCTTCGGGGTAACCAAGAGACCCAGTACTTC. Its translation is CSVDNLRGNQETQYF.

This clonotype was picked up a small number of times. The chain employs TRBV15 and TRBJ2-7; 7 bases fit TRBD1. The CDR3 runs to 15 residues. With 2 bases clipped from V and 1 base from J, the junction kept 5 bases outside the gene matches. Germline V gene data show CDR1 as LNHNV and CDR2 as YYDKDF (reference sequence). The CDR3: CATSRIGTVSYEQYF. The CDR3 nucleotides are TGTGCCACCAGCAGAATAGGGACAGTTTCCTACGAGCAGTACTTC.

This clonotype was seen repeatedly, ten times or more. The CDR3 spells CASSSQGGGELFF. DNA of the CDR3: TGTGCCAGCAGCTCACAGGGTGGCGGGGAGCTGTTTTTT. The chain carries TRBV7-9 and TRBJ2-2; D perhaps matches TRBD1 (6 bases). Trimming removed 4 bases from V and 7 bases from J, with 10 bases in between. Germline CDR1 is SEHNR and CDR2 is FQNEAQ (reference sequence). The CDR3 spans 13 residues. Complete variable domain (other parts from reference TRBV7-9 and TRBJ2-2): DTGVSQNPRHKITKRGQNVTFRCDPISEHNRLYWYRQTLGQGPEFLTYFQNEAQLEKSRLLSDRFSAERPKGSFSTLEIQRTEQGDSAMYLCASSSQGGGELFFGEGSRLTVL.

The genes are TRBV4-3 and TRBJ1-6; no clear D gene. V shed 0 bases and J shed 6 bases, with 6 bases lying between them. Germline CDR1 LGHNA, CDR2 YSLEER. This CDR3 has 14 residues. CDR3 in DNA: TGCGCCAGCAGCCAAGACTTCAGTAATTCACCCCTCCACTTT. This gives the protein CASSQDFSNSPLHF.

This chain connects TRBV10-3 to TRBJ1-3, with a tentative D call TRBD1 (5 bases). V lost 4 bases, J lost 8 bases, and 15 bases lay in between. The CDR3 totals 14 residues. In germline, CDR1 is ENHRY, CDR2 SYGVKD. The CDR3 DNA reads TGTGCCATCAGTGCGGGGCAGGGTTGGGACACCATATATTTT. Its translation is CAISAGQGWDTIYF.

This clonotype appeared a few times. V usage is TRBV28 and J usage is TRBJ2-2, with a possible D match to TRBD1 (6 bases). V was clipped by 10 bases and J by 4 bases, with 16 bases between them. CDR1 and CDR2 from the germline V gene are MDHEN and SYDVKM. The CDR3 has 14 residues. Here the CDR3 DNA reads TGTGCCACCCTCAGGGGTTCAGGCACCGGGGAGCTGTTTTTT. This gives the protein CATLRGSGTGELFF.

This chain joins TRBV25-1 and TRBJ2-1, with TRBD2 matching over 8 bases. Germline values: CDR1 MGHDK, CDR2 SYGVNS. The J segment lost 2 bases and the V segment lost 1 base, leaving 7 bases of the junction unmatched. This CDR3 spans 17 amino acids. CDR3 nucleotide sequence: TGTGCCAGCAGTGAATTTTCCGGGGGGGCTCCCTACAATGAGCAGTTCTTC. Translation gives CASSEFSGGAPYNEQFF.

In its sample, this clonotype was seen a few times. A much larger clone lies one base from this, so it may be a read error. The V gene is TRBV7-2, the J gene TRBJ2-1; D assignment may be TRBD1 or TRBD2 (5 bases each). Between the trimmed V and J ends, which lost 5 bases and 1 base, there was a span of 12 bases. This CDR3 spans 15 amino acids. Germline CDR1 reads SGHTA; CDR2 reads FQGNSA. Here the CDR3 reads CASSVSEGSYNEQFF. In nucleotides, the CDR3 is TGTGCCAGCAGCGTTAGCGAGGGGTCCTACAATGAGCAGTTCTTC. Filled out from reference TRBV7-2 and TRBJ2-1, the complete variable domain reads GAGVSQSPSNKVTEKGKDVELRCDPISGHTALYWYRQSLGQGLEFLIYFQGNSAPDKSGLPSDRFSAERTGGSVSTLTIQRTQQEDSAVYLCASSVSEGSYNEQFFGPGTRLTVL.

This clonotype was counted once. The V and J genes are TRBV10-2 and TRBJ1-2; 7 bases match TRBD1. Germline values: CDR1 WSHSY, CDR2 SAAADI. The V segment lost 3 bases and the J segment 4 bases; nucleotides outside the gene matches: 2. There are 13 residues in the CDR3. The CDR3 DNA reads TGCGCCAGCAGTGAAGGGACAGCCTATGGCTACACCTTC. It specifies CASSEGTAYGYTF.

This clonotype came up a few times. This chain connects TRBV2 to TRBJ1-1; D not resolved. The V gene's germline CDR1 is SNHLY and CDR2 FYNNEI. V shed 11 bases and J shed 1 base, with 8 bases lying between them. The CDR3 is 11 amino acids. The CDR3 nucleotides are TGTGCCGGGTTATCGAACACTGAAGCTTTCTTT. It codes for CAGLSNTEAFF.

This clonotype showed up just a few times. The chain joins TRBV10-3 to TRBJ2-3; D is perhaps TRBD2 (6 bases). The CDR3 extends over 14 amino acids. Trimming pared 11 bases from V and 1 base from J, leaving 16 bases between. Germline CDR1 is ENHRY and CDR2 is SYGVKD. The CDR3 nucleotides are TGTGCCGGCAGTGGGATAGCGGGCACAGATACGCAGTATTTT. Its translation: CAGSGIAGTDTQYF.

The gene calls are TRBV6-1 and TRBJ1-2; weak D call: TRBD1 (6 bases). Germline lookup yields CDR1 MNHNS and CDR2 SASEGT. CDR3 length equals 13 residues. The ends were cut back, 5 bases at V and 8 bases at J, with 15 bases in the middle. CDR3 DNA sequence: TGTGCCAGCAGTCCCGAAGGGGGGGGCGGCTACACCTTC. Its protein is CASSPEGGGGYTF.

The V and J genes are TRBV7-2 and TRBJ2-7; D call uncertain. CDR3 length: 11 amino acids. V dropped 0 bases and J dropped 5 bases, with 2 bases sitting between them. Germline values: CDR1 SGHTA, CDR2 FQGNSA. CDR3 in amino acids: CASSLADEQYF. CDR3 DNA sequence: TGTGCCAGCAGCTTAGCGGACGAGCAGTACTTC.

This clonotype turned up a few times. The CDR3 DNA is TGTGCCAGCTCACCGGGGGGGACTAGCGGCTACGAGCAGTACTTC. This sequence encodes CASSPGGTSGYEQYF. The V gene is TRBV18, the J gene TRBJ2-7; 11 bases are shared with TRBD2. The CDR3 runs 15 residues. The germline gives CDR1 KGHSH, CDR2 LQKENI. The V gene end was trimmed by 3 bases and the J gene end by 3 bases; junction bases not matched to a gene: 4.

This clonotype was seen many times. The rearrangement links TRBV2 to TRBJ1-6, with D possibly TRBD1 on 6 matching bases. The germline V gene encodes CDR1 SNHLY and CDR2 FYNNEI. This CDR3 region has 14 residues. V was cut by 7 bases and J by 2 bases, with 9 bases left in between. CDR3 sequence reads: CASTGATYNSPLHF. CDR3 sequence (DNA): TGTGCCAGCACAGGGGCTACCTATAATTCACCCCTCCACTTT.

The chain links TRBV20-1 to TRBJ1-2; 7 nucleotides match TRBD1. The J segment lost 8 bases and the V segment lost 4 bases, leaving 13 bases of the junction unmatched. The germline CDR1 and CDR2 sequences are DFQATT and SNEGSKA (reference sequence). CDR3 length equals 14 residues. CDR3 sequence reads: CSATRQGGGLGYTF. The CDR3 DNA is TGCAGTGCTACAAGACAGGGAGGGGGGTTGGGCTACACCTTC.

Many counts were recorded for this clonotype. The CDR3 is CASSSRTGSVEKLFF. In nucleotides, the CDR3 is TGTGCCAGTAGTTCCAGGACAGGGAGTGTTGAAAAACTGTTTTTT. The rearrangement uses TRBV19 and TRBJ1-4; 8 bases match TRBD1. CDR1 is LNHDA, CDR2 SQIVND, per germline (reference sequence). V was clipped by 5 bases and J by 7 bases; unmatched bases: 9. This CDR3 has 15 amino acids.

This chain joins TRBV2 and TRBJ2-7; D is possibly TRBD2 (5 bases). The CDR3 is made up of 12 amino acids. Per the germline V gene, CDR1 is SNHLY and CDR2 is FYNNEI. V was pared by 5 bases and J by 9 bases, with 14 bases between. In nucleotides, the CDR3 is TGTGCCAGCAGTTGGCCCGGAGGAGGGCAGTACTTC. Its protein product is CASSWPGGGQYF. Full variable domain (missing parts from reference TRBV2 and TRBJ2-7): EPEVTQTPSHQVTQMGQEVILRCVPISNHLYFYWYRQILGQKVEFLVSFYNNEISEKSEIFDDQFSVERPDGSNFTLKIRSTKLEDSAMYFCASSWPGGGQYFGPGTRLTVT.

The chain carries TRBV12-3 or TRBV12-4 and TRBJ2-5; the D call may be TRBD1 or TRBD2 (5 bases each). V gave up 3 bases and J gave up 5 bases, with 10 bases separating them. The CDR3 length is 13 residues. CDR3 DNA sequence: TGTGCCAGCAGTTTGGGACCATACGAGACCCAGTACTTC. As protein: CASSLGPYETQYF.

This clonotype was observed a handful of times. One junction end does not reproduce the germline sequence, and a read error may be involved. The chain carries TRBV7-2 and TRBJ2-3; 9 bases are a match to TRBD2. In germline, CDR1 is SGHTA, CDR2 FQGNSA. This CDR3 region has 15 residues. CDR3 coding DNA: TGTGCCAGCAGCATAGCGGGGGCCAGCACAGATACGCAGTATTTT. It encodes CASSIAGASTDTQYF.

The chain employs TRBV15 and TRBJ1-1, with D unresolved. CDR1 and CDR2 from the germline V gene are LNHNV and YYDKDF (reference sequence). V was shortened by 1 base and J by 1 base, with 4 bases between the two germline ends. CDR3 size: 13 residues. The CDR3 DNA sequence: TGTGCCACCAGCAGAGTTTGGAACACTGAAGCTTTCTTT. This encodes CATSRVWNTEAFF.

This clonotype was seen just once. The V and J genes are TRBV7-3 and TRBJ1-1; D is possibly TRBD1 (5 bases). Germline loops: CDR1 SGHTA, CDR2 FQGTGA. This CDR3 is 13 amino acids long. The V gene lost 2 bases and the J gene lost 5 bases, with 9 bases spanning the gap. CDR3 sequence (DNA): TGTGCCAGCAGCTTATATGGGGGTACTGAAGCTTTCTTT. Translating it yields CASSLYGGTEAFF. Combining the CDR3 with reference TRBV7-3 and TRBJ1-1 gives the whole variable domain GAGVSQTPSNKVTEKGKYVELRCDPISGHTALYWYRQSLGQGPEFLIYFQGTGAADDSGLPNDRFFAVRPEGSVSTLKIQRTERGDSAVYLCASSLYGGTEAFFGQGTRLTVV.